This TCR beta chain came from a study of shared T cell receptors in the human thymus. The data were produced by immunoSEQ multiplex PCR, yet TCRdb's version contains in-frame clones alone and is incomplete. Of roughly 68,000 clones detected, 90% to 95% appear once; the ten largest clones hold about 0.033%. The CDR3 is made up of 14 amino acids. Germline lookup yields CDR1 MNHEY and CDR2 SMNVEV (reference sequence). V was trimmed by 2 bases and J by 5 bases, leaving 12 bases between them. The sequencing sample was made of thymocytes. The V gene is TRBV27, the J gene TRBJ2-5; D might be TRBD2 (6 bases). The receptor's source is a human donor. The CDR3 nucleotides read TGTGCCAGCAGTTTAGCGGGACTGGGGGAGACCCAGTACTTC. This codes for CASSLAGLGETQYF.